This record covers a single T cell receptor (beta chain). Cells sorted as Tregs were CD4+, CD25+ and CD127-/low. Constant-region reverse primers amplified full-length variable regions, followed by semi-nested Nested Universal Primer A PCR. One entry per CDR3 protein results from TCRdb running MiXCR on the 5' RACE reads. The data hold 9,500 to 15,000 distinct CDR3 sequences, with roughly half observed a single time. Material: tumor-infiltrating Tregs sorted from the breast tumor. This clonotype was sampled from a female donor with breast cancer.

CDR3 nucleotides: TGTGCCAGCAGCCAACTCACGGGACCCGGGGACTATGGCTACACCTTC. Protein sequence: CASSQLTGPGDYGYTF. V gene TRBV4-2 combines with J gene TRBJ1-2; perhaps TRBD1 as D (5 bases). V shed 2 bases and J shed 3 bases, with 16 bases lying between them. Per the germline V gene, CDR1 is LGHNA and CDR2 is YNFKEQ. CDR3 length equals 16 residues.